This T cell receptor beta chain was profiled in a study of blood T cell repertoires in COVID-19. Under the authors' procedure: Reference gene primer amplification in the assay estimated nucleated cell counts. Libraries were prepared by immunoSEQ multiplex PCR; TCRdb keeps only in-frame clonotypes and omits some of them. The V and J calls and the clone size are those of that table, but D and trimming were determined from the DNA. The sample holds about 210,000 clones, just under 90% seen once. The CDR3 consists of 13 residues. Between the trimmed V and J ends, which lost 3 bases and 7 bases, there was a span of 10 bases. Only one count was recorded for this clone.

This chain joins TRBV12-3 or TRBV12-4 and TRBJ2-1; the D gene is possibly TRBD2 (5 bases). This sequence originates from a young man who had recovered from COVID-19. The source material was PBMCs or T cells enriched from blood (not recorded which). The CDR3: CASSFGVANEQFF. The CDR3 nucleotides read TGTGCCAGCAGTTTTGGGGTAGCGAATGAGCAGTTCTTC.